This T cell receptor (beta chain) is drawn from a study of glioma-infiltrating T cells. Study-level results: Only very few CDR3 sequences appeared in both tissue and blood. Non-neoplastic patients had below-expected tissue-blood divergence, while all gliomas exceeded expectation.

The iRepertoire nested amplicon-rescue multiplex PCR amplified TCR alpha and beta CDR3s from RNA. For one-step reverse transcription and amplification, 100-400 ng of tissue mRNA or PBMC total RNA was used. Using its own MiXCR run on the multiplex PCR reads, TCRdb lists one record per CDR3 protein. The data show 90,000 or so distinct CDR3 sequences, with roughly 39% seen just once and approximately 38% held by the top ten. V was clipped by 6 bases and J by 1 base, with 10 bases between them. The CDR3 spans 14 residues. Germline loops: CDR1 ENHRY, CDR2 SYGVKD. This clonotype has ten or more counts. Its antigen is unidentified.

This chain joins TRBV10-3 and TRBJ1-5, with a tentative D call TRBD1 (6 bases). This clonotype originated in a human donor with low-grade glioma or glioblastoma, undergoing nonglioma brain surgery, or in good health (not recorded which). Specimen: glioma tissue, nonneoplastic brain tissue, or PBMCs (not recorded which). CDR3 in amino acids: CAIREGGSNQPQHF. The CDR3, as DNA: TGTGCCATCAGGGAGGGGGGGAGCAATCAGCCCCAGCATTTT.